Reported below is one T cell receptor (beta chain). Its binding antigen is unknown. The input lacks base qualities; no much larger clone sits a single base away. Genomic DNA was extracted from sorted cells for sequencing of the TCRbeta CDR3 region. TCRbeta CDR3 regions were sequenced using the immunoSEQ Assay. The table was pulled from immuneACCESS by TCRdb, which kept in-frame rearrangements only. Such tables lose some clones; where checked, under half of the loss comes from unresolved V genes, and the rest has no known cause. In all, the sample holds fewer than 35,000 clones, and about 89% of those were seen once. About 4.5% of the sample goes to the ten largest clones. This sample stems from a study of OX40 agonist ivuxolimab in advanced cancers. Context from the whole study: Ivuxolimab was an agonistic, fully human IgG2 monoclonal antibody directed against OX40 (CD134), a costimulatory receptor. Intravenous ivuxolimab was administered to patients every 2 weeks at six dose levels: 0.01, 0.1, 0.3, 1.5, 3 and 10 mg/kg. Among the 50 to 55 dose-escalation patients, some 20 had hepatocellular carcinoma, roughly 15 melanoma, 9 renal cell carcinoma and 9 head and neck cancer. A male proportion of around 83% and a mean age of approximately 58 years, ranging from roughly 23 to 85, were recorded for the dose-escalation cohort. Patients were allowed to have had prior anti-PD-1, anti-PD-L1 or anti-CTLA-4 therapy, and 40% of the dose-escalation patients had previously received checkpoint inhibitors. Partial responses occurred in three dose-escalation patients: two with cutaneous melanoma and one with hepatocellular carcinoma. Peripheral TCRbeta sequencing was intended to test whether TCR sequence diversity was altered and clonal T-cell expansion was caused by ivuxolimab. The paper describes the monotherapy dose-escalation part (N ≈ 49 patients) of the phase I trial of ivuxolimab.

Patients with autoimmune disease history or receiving systemic immunosuppression were excluded from the trial. Peripheral blood for TCR sequencing was collected from all dose cohorts at baseline, on cycle 4 day 1, and on cycle 7 day 1. Samples came from an open-label, multicenter, first-in-human phase I dose-escalation trial of ivuxolimab. Adults with locally advanced or metastatic head and neck squamous cell, hepatocellular, melanoma or renal cell carcinoma were enrolled in the trial. Before TCR sequencing, CD4+ and CD8+ T cells were separately sorted from peripheral blood. The study at large found these results: After ivuxolimab, more expanded clones were found on average in CD8+ T cells than in CD4+ T cells. In the 0.1-3.0 mg/kg groups, partial responders were among the patients with the lowest normalized peripheral clonal expansion, particularly in CD8+ T cells. Low levels of normalized T-cell clonal expansion were also seen in some patients who did not respond. The antigen specificity of the peripheral T cells that underwent clonal expansion was not determined. At doses of 0.1 to 3.0 mg/kg, clonal expansion of both CD4+ and CD8+ blood T cells was observed from baseline to week 6.

The sequence was obtained from an adult with an advanced solid tumor such as melanoma, head and neck, liver or kidney cancer. This material consisted of CD4+ or CD8+ T cells sorted from blood, taken in a trial of the OX40 agonist ivuxolimab.

CDR3 reads: CASSAGGNYGYTF. The DNA sequence is as follows: TGTGCCAGCAGCGCGGGGGGGAACTATGGCTACACCTTC. This receptor chain uses TRBV9 and TRBJ1-2; matching of 5 bases hints at TRBD1 as the D gene. The germline V gene supplies CDR1 SGDLS and CDR2 YYNGEE. Inclusive of the bounding cysteine and phenylalanine, the CDR3 is 13 residues long. Only the CDR3 DNA is retained, 39 bases long and in frame from the first base. V loses 3 bases, J loses 2 bases, and the germline ends lie 8 bases apart.